The clone carrying this T cell receptor beta chain turned up a few times. The antigen remains undetermined. V was shortened by 4 bases and J by 4 bases, with 10 bases between the two germline ends. CDR1 is MGHRA and CDR2 is YSYEKL in the germline V gene. The CDR3 is made up of 13 amino acids. The data derive from a study of response to subunit inactivated influenza vaccine. The study, taken as a whole, reports: Authors suggested each seasonal influenza vaccination recruits few new T cells.

TCRdb recomputed calls from the RT-PCR reads with MiXCR, one row per CDR3 protein. In the table there are hundreds of thousands of distinct CDR3 sequences, around a fifth of which are singletons. The rearrangement joins TRBV4-1 to TRBJ1-2; no clear D. This TCR derives from a man between 50 and 70 years old who received an inactivated influenza vaccine. Source: PBMCs from blood, taken 21 months after vaccination. The CDR3 region is CASSPYDGYGYTF. The CDR3 DNA reads TGCGCCAGCAGCCCCTATGACGGCTATGGCTACACCTTC.